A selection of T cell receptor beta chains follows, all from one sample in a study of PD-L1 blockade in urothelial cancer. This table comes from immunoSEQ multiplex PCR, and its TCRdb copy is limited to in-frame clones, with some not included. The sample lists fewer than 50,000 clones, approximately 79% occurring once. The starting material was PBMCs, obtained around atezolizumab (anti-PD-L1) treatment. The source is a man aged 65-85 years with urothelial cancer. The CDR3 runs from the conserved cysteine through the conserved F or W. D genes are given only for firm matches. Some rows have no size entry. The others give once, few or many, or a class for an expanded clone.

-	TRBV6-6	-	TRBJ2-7	CASSYQGSSYEQYF	TGTGCCAGCAGTTATCAGGGGAGCTCCTACGAGCAGTACTTC
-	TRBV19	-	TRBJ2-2	CASSMHSGRGNDGELFF	TGTGCCAGTAGTATGCATTCCGGGAGAGGGAACGACGGGGAGCTGTTTTTT
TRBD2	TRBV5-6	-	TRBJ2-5	CASRRGREVGETQYF	TGTGCCAGCCGCCGAGGGCGGGAGGTTGGGGAGACCCAGTACTTC
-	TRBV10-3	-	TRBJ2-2	CAISGTDERTGELFF	TGTGCCATCAGTGGGACAGACGAAAGGACCGGGGAGCTGTTTTTT
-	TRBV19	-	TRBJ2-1	CASSIDQMPGAGDEQFF	TGTGCCAGTAGTATAGATCAGATGCCAGGGGCCGGGGATGAGCAGTTCTTC
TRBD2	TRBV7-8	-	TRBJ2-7	CASSLGTSNEQYF	TGTGCCAGCAGCTTAGGGACTAGCAACGAGCAGTACTTC
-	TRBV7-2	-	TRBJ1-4	CASSLEGVRARATNEKLFF	TGTGCCAGCAGCTTAGAAGGGGTACGGGCTAGAGCAACTAATGAAAAACTGTTTTTT
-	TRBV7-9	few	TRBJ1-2	CASSLITGNYGYTF	TGTGCCAGCAGCCTAATTACGGGGAACTATGGCTACACCTTC
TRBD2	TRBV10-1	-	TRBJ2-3	CASSEGLAADTQYF	TGCGCCAGCAGTGAAGGACTAGCGGCAGATACGCAGTATTTT
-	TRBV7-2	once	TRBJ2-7	CASSDPGDEQYF	TGTGCCAGCAGCGACCCGGGAGACGAGCAGTACTTC
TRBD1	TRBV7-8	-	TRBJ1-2	CASRSTGVGGYTF	TGTGCCAGCAGGTCCACAGGGGTGGGGGGCTACACCTTC
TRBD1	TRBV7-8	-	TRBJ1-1	CASSLVIRGTEAFF	TGTGCCAGCAGCTTAGTGATCAGGGGGACTGAAGCTTTCTTT
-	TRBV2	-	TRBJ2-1	CASGRDVNEQFF	TGTGCCAGCGGCAGGGATGTGAATGAGCAGTTCTTC
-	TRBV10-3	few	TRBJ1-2	CAISKGLDGYGYTF	TGTGCCATCAGTAAGGGGCTTGATGGGTATGGCTACACCTTC
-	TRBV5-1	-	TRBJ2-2	CATLPGADTGELFF	TGCGCCACCTTGCCAGGGGCCGACACCGGGGAGCTGTTTTTT
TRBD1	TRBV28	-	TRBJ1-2	CASSLSTGYGYTF	TGTGCCAGCAGTTTGTCGACAGGGTATGGCTACACCTTC
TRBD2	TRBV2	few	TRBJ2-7	CASRGLAASYEQYF	TGTGCCAGCAGGGGACTAGCGGCCTCCTACGAGCAGTACTTC
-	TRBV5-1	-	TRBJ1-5	CASSLDAGISQPQHF	TGCGCCAGCAGCCTCGACGCGGGGATAAGTCAGCCCCAGCATTTT
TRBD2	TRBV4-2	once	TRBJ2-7	CASSLTSGGTYEQYF	TGTGCCAGCAGTCTTACTAGCGGGGGTACCTACGAGCAGTACTTC
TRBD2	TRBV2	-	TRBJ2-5	CASRDLAGGMETQYF	TGTGCCAGCAGGGATCTAGCGGGAGGTATGGAGACCCAGTACTTC
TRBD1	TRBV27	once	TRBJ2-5	CASSRGQGKETQYF	TGTGCCAGCAGTCGAGGACAGGGAAAAGAGACCCAGTACTTC
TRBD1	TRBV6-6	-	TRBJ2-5	CASRVQGQETQYF	TGTGCCAGCAGAGTACAGGGGCAAGAGACCCAGTACTTC
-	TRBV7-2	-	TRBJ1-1	CASSRGGGPSEAFF	TGTGCCAGCAGCCGGGGGGGTGGTCCCAGTGAAGCTTTCTTT
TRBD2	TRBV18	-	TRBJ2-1	CASSPLMGLAGGTNEQFF	TGTGCCAGCTCACCACTTATGGGACTAGCGGGAGGCACCAATGAGCAGTTCTTC
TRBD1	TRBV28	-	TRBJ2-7	CASSYRDRGSYEQYF	TGTGCCAGCAGTTACCGGGACAGGGGCTCCTACGAGCAGTACTTC
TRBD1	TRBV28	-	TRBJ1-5	CASSGPGQSYSNQPQHF	TGTGCCAGCAGTGGGCCGGGACAGTCATATAGCAATCAGCCCCAGCATTTT
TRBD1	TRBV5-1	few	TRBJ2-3	CASSLTGLETDTQYF	TGCGCCAGCAGCCTGACAGGGTTGGAGACAGATACGCAGTATTTT
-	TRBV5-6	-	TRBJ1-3	CASSLQVSLRNTIYF	TGTGCCAGCAGCTTGCAGGTCTCACTTCGAAACACCATATATTTT